This T cell receptor (beta chain) was found in a study of shared T cell receptors in the human thymus. Only in-frame clones appear in the TCRdb table, and some are missing; sequencing was by immunoSEQ multiplex PCR. The table has 500,000 to 850,000 clones, around 87% seen once. With V trimmed by 0 bases and J by 4 bases, 9 bases remained unmatched. Looked up from germline, CDR1 is MNHEY and CDR2 is SMNVEV (reference sequence). This CDR3 region has 17 residues. This same sample was also part of a study on human thymus T cells.

The chain uses TRBV27 and TRBJ2-7; 10 nucleotides agree with TRBD2. This sequence originates from a boy in the first two years of life with a congenital heart defect. The sample consisted of thymocytes. CDR3 residues: CASSLSGPSGSKYEQYF. The CDR3 region has the DNA TGTGCCAGCAGTTTATCTGGACCTAGCGGGAGTAAGTACGAGCAGTACTTC.